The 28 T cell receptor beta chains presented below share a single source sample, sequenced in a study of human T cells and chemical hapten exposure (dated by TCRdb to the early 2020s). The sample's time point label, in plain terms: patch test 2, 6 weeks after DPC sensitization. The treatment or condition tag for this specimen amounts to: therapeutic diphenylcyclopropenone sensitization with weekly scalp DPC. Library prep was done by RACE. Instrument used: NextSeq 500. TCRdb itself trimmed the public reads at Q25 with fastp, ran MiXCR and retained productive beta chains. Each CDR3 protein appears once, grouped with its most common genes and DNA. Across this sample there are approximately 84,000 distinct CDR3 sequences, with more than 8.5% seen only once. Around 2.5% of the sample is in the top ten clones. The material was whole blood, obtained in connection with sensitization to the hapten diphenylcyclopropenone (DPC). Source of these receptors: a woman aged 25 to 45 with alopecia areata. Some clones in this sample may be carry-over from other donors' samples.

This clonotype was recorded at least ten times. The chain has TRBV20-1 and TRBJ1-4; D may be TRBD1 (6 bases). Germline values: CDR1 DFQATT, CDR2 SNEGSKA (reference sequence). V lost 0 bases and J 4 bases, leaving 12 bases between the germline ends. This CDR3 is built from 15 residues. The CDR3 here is CSARDKTGLNEKLFF. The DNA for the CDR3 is TGCAGTGCTAGAGATAAAACAGGGCTTAATGAAAAACTGTTTTTT.

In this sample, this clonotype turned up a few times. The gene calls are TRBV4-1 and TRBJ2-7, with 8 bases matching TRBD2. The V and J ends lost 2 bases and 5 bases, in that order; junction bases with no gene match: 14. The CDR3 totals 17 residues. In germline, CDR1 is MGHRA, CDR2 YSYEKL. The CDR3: CASSQKLSGAGDDEQYF. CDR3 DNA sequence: TGCGCCAGCAGCCAAAAACTGTCAGGAGCGGGAGACGACGAGCAGTACTTC.

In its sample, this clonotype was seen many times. CDR3 DNA: TGTGCCAGCAGCTTGGGGTCCAAAAACGAGCAGTACTTC. Protein: CASSLGSKNEQYF. The chain recombines TRBV5-5 with TRBJ2-7; no clear D. CDR3 length: 13 residues. The V end was cut by 0 bases, the J end by 5 bases, with 9 bases between. The germline V gene has CDR1 SGHKS and CDR2 YYEKEE (reference sequence).

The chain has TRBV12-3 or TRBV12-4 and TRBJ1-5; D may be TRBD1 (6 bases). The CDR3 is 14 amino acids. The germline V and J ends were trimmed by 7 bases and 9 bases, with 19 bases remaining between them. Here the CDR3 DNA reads TGTGCCAGCAACACTCAGGGGCGCCTTGGGCCCCAGCATTTT. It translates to CASNTQGRLGPQHF.

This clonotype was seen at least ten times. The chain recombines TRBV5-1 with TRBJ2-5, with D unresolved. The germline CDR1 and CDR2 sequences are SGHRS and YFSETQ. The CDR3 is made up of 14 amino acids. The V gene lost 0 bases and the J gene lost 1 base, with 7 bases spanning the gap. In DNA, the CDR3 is TGCGCCAGCAGCTTGGTGGCTAGCCAAGAGACCCAGTACTTC. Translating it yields CASSLVASQETQYF.

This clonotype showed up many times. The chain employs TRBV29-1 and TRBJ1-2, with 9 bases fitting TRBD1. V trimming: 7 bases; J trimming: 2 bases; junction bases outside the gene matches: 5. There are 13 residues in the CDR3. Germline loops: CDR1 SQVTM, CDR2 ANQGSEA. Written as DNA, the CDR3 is TGCAGCGCTCGGACAGGGGCCAACTATGGCTACACCTTC. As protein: CSARTGANYGYTF.

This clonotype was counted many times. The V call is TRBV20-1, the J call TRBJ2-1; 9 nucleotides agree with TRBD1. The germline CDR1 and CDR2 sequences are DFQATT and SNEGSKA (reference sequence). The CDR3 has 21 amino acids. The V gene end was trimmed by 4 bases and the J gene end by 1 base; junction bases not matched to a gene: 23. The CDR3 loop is CSATPVPGQGASHQSYNEQFF. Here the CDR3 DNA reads TGCAGTGCTACCCCCGTTCCGGGACAGGGCGCCTCCCACCAATCCTACAATGAGCAGTTCTTC.

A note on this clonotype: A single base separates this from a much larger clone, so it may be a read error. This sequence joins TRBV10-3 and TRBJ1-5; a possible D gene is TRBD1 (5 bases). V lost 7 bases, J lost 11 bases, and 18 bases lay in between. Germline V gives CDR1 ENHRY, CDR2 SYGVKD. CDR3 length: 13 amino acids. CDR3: CAITGSVGQTQHF. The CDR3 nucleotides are TGTGCCATCACTGGCTCCGTGGGGCAGACCCAGCATTTT.

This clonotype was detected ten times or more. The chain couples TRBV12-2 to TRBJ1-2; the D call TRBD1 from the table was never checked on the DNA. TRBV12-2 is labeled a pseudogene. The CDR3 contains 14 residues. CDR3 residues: CASRFPFASYGYTF. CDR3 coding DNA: TGTGCAAGTCGCTTCCCCTTCGCCTCCTATGGCTACACCTTC.

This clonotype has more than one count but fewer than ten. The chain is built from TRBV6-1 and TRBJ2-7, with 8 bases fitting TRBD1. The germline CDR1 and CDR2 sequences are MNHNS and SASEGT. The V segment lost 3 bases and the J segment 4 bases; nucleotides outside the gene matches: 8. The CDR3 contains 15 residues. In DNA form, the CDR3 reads TGTGCCAGCAGTGACGAGTACAGGGGGATTTACGAGCAGTACTTC. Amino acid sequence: CASSDEYRGIYEQYF.

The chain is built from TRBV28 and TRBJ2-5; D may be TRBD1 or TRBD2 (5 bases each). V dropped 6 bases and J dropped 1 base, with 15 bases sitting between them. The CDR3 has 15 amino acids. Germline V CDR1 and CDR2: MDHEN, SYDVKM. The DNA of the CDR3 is TGTGCCAGCAGCCGGGACGGGACGGGCCAAGAGACCCAGTACTTC. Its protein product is CASSRDGTGQETQYF.

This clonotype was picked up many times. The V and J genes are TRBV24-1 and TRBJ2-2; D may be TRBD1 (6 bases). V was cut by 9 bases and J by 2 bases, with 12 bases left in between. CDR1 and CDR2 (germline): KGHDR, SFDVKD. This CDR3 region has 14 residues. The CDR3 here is CATQDRTNTGELFF. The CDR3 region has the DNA TGTGCCACCCAGGACAGAACCAACACCGGGGAGCTGTTTTTT.

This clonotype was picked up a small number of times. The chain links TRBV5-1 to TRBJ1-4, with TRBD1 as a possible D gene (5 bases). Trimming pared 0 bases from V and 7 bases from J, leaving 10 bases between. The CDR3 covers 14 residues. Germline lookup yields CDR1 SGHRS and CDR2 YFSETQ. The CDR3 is CASSLGQWGEKLFF. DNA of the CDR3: TGCGCCAGCAGCTTGGGACAGTGGGGTGAAAAACTGTTTTTT.

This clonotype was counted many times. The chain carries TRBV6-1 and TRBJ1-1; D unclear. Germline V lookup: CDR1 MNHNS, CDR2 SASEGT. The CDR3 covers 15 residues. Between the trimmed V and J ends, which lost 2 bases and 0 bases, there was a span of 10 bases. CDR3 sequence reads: CASSELTGLNTEAFF. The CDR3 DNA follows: TGTGCCAGCAGTGAATTAACGGGGTTGAACACTGAAGCTTTCTTT.

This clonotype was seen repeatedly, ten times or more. Here the CDR3 DNA reads TGTGCCAGCAGCTCAGGACAGTCGTACAGCTCCTACGAGCAGTACTTC. It encodes CASSSGQSYSSYEQYF. V usage is TRBV7-6 and J usage is TRBJ2-7, with a weak D call TRBD1 (6 bases). Per germline, CDR1 SGHVS and CDR2 FNYEAQ. Trimming stripped 4 bases from V and 0 bases from J, with 16 bases between. The CDR3 has 16 residues. Filled out from reference TRBV7-6 and TRBJ2-7, the complete variable domain reads GAGVSQSPRYKVTKRGQDVALRCDPISGHVSLYWYRQALGQGPEFLTYFNYEAQQDKSGLPNDRFSAERPEGSISTLTIQRTEQRDSAMYRCASSSGQSYSSYEQYFGPGTRLTVT.

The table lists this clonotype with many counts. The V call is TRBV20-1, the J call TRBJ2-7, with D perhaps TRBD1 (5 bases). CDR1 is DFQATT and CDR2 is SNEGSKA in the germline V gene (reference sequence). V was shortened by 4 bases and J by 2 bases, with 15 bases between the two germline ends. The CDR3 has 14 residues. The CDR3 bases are TGCAGTGCTACGGAGAGACAGCTGACCTACGAGCAGTACTTC. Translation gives CSATERQLTYEQYF.

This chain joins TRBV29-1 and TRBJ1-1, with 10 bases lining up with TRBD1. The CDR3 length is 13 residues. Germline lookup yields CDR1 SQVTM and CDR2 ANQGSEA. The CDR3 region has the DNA TGCAGTGACTCCGGCGGACAGGGGGCTGAAGCTTTCTTT. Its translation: CSDSGGQGAEAFF.

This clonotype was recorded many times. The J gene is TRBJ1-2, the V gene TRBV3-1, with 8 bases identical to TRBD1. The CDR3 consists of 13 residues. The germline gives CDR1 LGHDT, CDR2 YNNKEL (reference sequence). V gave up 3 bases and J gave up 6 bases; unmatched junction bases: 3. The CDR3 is CASSHGTGDGYTF. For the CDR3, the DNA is TGTGCCAGCAGCCACGGGACAGGCGATGGCTACACCTTC.

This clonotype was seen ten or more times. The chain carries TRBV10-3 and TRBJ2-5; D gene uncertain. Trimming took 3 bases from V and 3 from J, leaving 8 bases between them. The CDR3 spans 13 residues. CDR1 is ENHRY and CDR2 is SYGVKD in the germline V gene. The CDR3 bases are TGTGCCATCAGTGATTTTCTTGAAGAGACCCAGTACTTC. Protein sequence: CAISDFLEETQYF.

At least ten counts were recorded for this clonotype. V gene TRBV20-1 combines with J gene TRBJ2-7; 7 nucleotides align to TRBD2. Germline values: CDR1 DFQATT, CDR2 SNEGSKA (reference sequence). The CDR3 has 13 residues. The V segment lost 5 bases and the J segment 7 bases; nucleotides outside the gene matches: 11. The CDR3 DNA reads TGCAGTGCTCGCGGACTAGAAGGGAGGGAGCAGTACTTC. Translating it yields CSARGLEGREQYF.

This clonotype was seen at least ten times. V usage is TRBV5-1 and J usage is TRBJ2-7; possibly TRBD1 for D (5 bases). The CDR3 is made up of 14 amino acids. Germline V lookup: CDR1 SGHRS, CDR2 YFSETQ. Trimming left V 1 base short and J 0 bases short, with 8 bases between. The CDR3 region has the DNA TGCGCCAGCAGCTTGAGTGACAGCTCCTACGAGCAGTACTTC. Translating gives CASSLSDSSYEQYF.

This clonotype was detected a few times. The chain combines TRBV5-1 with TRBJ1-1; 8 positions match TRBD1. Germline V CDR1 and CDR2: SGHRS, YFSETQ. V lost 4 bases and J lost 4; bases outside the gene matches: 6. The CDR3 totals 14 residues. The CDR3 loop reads CASSLDREGTEAFF. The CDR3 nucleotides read TGCGCCAGCAGCCTGGACAGGGAAGGCACTGAAGCTTTCTTT.

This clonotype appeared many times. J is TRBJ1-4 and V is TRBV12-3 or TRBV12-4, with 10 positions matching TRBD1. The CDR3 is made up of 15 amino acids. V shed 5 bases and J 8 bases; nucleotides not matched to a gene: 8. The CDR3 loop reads CASSGTGVMGEKLFF. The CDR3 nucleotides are TGTGCCAGCAGTGGGACAGGGGTTATGGGAGAAAAACTGTTTTTT.

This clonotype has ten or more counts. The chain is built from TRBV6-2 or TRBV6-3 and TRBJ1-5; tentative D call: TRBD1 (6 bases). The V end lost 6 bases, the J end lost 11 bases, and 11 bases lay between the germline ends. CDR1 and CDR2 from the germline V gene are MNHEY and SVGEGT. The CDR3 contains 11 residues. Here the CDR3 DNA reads TGTGCCAGCAGCCCAGGGGAGGCCCAGCATTTT. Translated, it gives CASSPGEAQHF.

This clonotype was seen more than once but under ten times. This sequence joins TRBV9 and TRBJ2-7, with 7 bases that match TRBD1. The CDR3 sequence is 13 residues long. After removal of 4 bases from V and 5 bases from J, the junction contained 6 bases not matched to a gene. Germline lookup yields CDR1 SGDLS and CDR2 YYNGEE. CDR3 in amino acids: CASSPTGAHEQYF. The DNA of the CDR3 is TGTGCCAGCAGCCCCACAGGGGCGCACGAGCAGTACTTC.

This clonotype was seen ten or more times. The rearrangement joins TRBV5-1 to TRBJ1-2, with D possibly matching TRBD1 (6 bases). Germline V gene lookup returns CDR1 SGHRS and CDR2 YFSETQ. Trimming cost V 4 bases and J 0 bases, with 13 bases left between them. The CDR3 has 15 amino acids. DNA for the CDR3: TGCGCCAGCAGCCACGAGGGACAAGCTAACTATGGCTACACCTTC. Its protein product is CASSHEGQANYGYTF.

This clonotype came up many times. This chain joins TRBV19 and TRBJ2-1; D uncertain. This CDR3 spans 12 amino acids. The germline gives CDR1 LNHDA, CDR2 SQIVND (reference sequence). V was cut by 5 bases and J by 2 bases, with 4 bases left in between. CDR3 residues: CASSGPYNEQFF. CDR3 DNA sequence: TGTGCCAGTAGTGGCCCCTACAATGAGCAGTTCTTC.

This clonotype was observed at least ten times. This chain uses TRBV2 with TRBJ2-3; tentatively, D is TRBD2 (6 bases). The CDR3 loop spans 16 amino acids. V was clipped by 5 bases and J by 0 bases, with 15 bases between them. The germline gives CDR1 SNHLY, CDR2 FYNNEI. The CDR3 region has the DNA TGTGCCAGCAGTTCACTTAGCGGCTCTAGCACAGATACGCAGTATTTT. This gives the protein CASSSLSGSSTDTQYF.